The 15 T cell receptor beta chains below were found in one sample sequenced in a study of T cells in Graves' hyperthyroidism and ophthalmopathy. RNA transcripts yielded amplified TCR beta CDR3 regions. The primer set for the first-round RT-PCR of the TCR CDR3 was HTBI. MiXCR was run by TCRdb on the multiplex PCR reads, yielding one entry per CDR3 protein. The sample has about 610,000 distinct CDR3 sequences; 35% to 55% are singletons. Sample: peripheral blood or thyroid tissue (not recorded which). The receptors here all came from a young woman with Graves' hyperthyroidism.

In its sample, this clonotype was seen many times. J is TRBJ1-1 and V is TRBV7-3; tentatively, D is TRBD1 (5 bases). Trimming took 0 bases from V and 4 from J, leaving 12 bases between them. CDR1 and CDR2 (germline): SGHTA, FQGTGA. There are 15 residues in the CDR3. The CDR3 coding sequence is TGTGCCAGCAGCTTAACGGGTCAGGGAGTCACTGAAGCTTTCTTT. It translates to CASSLTGQGVTEAFF.

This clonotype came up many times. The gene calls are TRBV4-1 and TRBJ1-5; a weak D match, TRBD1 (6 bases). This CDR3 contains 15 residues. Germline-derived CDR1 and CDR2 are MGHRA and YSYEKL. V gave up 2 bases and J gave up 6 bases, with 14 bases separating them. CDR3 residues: CASSQTQGYGQPQHF. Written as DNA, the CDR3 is TGCGCCAGCAGCCAAACCCAGGGGTACGGTCAGCCCCAGCATTTT.

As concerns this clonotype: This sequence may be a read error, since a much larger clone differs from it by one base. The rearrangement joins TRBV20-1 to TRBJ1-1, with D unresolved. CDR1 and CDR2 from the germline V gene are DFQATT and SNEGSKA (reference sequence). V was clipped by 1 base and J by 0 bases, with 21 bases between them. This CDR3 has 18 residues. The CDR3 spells CSARVTNWAVRLNTEAFF. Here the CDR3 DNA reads TGCAGTGCTAGAGTTACTAATTGGGCGGTCCGGTTGAACACTGAAGCTTTCTTT.

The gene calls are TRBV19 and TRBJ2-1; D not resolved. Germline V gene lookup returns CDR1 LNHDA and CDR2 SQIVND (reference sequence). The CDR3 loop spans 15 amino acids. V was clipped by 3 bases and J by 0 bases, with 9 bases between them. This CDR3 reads CASSMGGDSYNEQFF. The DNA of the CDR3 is TGTGCCAGTAGTATGGGCGGAGACTCCTACAATGAGCAGTTCTTC.

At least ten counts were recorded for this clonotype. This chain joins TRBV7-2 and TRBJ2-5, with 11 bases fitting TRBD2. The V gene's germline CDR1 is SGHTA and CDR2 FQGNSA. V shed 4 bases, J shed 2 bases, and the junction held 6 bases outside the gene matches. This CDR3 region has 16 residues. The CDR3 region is CASSYFGLAGQETQYF. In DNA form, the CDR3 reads TGTGCCAGCAGCTACTTCGGACTAGCGGGTCAAGAGACCCAGTACTTC. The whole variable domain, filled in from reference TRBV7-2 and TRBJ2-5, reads GAGVSQSPSNKVTEKGKDVELRCDPISGHTALYWYRQSLGQGLEFLIYFQGNSAPDKSGLPSDRFSAERTGGSVSTLTIQRTQQEDSAVYLCASSYFGLAGQETQYFGPGTRLLVL.

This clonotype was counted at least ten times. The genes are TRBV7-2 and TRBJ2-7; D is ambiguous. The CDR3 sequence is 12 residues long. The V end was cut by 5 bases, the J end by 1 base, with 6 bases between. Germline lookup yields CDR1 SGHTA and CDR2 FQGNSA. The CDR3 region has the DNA TGTGCCAGCAGCATCCCATCCTACGAGCAGTACTTC. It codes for CASSIPSYEQYF.

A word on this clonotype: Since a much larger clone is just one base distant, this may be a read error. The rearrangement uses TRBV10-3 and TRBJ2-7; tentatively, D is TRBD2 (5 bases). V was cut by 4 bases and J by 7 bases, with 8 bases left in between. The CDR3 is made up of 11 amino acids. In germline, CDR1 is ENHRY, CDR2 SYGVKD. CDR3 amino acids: CAISVGDEQYF. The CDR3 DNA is TGTGCCATCAGTGTCGGGGATGAGCAGTACTTC.

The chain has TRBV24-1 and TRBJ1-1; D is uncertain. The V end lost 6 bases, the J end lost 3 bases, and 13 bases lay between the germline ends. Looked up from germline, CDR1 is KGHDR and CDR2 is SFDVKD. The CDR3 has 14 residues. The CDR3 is CATSLSSGHTEAFF. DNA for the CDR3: TGTGCCACCAGTTTATCCTCCGGGCACACTGAAGCTTTCTTT.

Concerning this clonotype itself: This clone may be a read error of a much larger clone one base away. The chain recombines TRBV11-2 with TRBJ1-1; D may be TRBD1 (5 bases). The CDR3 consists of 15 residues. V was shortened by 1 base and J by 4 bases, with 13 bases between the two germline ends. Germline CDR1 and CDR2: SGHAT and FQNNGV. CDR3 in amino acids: CASSLVAGMSTEAFF. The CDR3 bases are TGTGCCAGCAGCTTAGTGGCAGGGATGAGCACTGAAGCTTTCTTT.

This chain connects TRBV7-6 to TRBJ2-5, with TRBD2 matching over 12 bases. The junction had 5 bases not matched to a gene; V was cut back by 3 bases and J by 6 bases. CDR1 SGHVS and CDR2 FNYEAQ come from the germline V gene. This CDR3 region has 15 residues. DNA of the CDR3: TGTGCCAGCAGCTTGACTAGCGGGAGTCTGAAGACCCAGTACTTC. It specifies CASSLTSGSLKTQYF.

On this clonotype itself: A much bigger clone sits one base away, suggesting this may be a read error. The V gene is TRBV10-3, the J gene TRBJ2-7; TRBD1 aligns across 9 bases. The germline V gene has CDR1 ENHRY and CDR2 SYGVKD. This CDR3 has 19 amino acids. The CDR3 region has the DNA TGTGCCATCAGTGCCCCCTCCGGGACAGGGCCCAAAGTGGGCTACGGGCAGTACTTC. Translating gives CAISAPSGTGPKVGYGQYF.

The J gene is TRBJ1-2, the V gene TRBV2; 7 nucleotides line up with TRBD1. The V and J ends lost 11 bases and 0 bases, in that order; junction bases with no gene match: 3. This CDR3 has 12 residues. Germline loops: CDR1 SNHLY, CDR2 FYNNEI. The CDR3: CAPGTANYGYTF. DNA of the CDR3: TGTGCCCCCGGGACAGCTAACTATGGCTACACCTTC.

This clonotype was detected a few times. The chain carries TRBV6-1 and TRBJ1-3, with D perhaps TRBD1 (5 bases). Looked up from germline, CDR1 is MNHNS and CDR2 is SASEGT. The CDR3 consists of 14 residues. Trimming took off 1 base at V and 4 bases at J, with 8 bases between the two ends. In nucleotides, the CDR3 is TGTGCCAGCAGTGAAGGGACATCCGGAAACACCATATATTTT. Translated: CASSEGTSGNTIYF.

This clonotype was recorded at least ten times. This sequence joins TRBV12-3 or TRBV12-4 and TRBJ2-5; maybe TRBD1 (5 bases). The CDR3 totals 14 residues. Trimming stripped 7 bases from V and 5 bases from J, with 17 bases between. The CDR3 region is CASTPGNYRETQYF. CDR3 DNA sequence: TGTGCCAGCACCCCAGGGAATTACCGGGAGACCCAGTACTTC.

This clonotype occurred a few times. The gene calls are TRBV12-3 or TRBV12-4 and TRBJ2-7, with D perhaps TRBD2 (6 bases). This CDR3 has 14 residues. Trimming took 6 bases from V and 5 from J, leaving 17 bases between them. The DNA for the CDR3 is TGTGCCAGCAGGCGGAGGGATGGCTTCCACGAGCAGTACTTC. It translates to CASRRRDGFHEQYF.